This T cell receptor (beta chain) is drawn from a study of T cell responses to AZD1222 COVID-19 vaccine. General study points: White British donors predominated, females outnumbered males, and clonal diversity was possibly underestimated.

On this clone: Antigen unknown.

This CDR3 comprises 14 residues. Germline CDR1 reads SNHLY; CDR2 reads FYNNEI. The V end lost 2 bases, the J end lost 7 bases, and 15 bases lay between the germline ends. Only in-frame clones appear in the TCRdb table, and some are missing; sequencing was by immunoSEQ multiplex PCR. The sample lists 120,000 or so clones, roughly nine tenths occurring once. Sequenced here: peripheral blood, sampled on day 0 of AZD1222 vaccination. This TCR was recovered from an adult in good health. This chain connects TRBV2 to TRBJ2-7; D is perhaps TRBD1 or TRBD2 (6 bases each). CDR3 nucleotide sequence: TGTGCCAGCAGTGAAATAACGGGGGCGGAGGAGCAGTACTTC. The encoded protein is CASSEITGAEEQYF.